This TCR beta chain was recovered during a study of cytomegalovirus exposure and HLA in healthy donors. Study-wide results and limits: Rarity marked most TCR sequences, yet some public TCRs occurred in many donors. V- and J-gene trimming in TCR beta was tied to a missense DCLRE1C variant by an analysis performed later. An analysis was carried out later, and it reportedly showed fewer N-insertions in an Asian-associated ancestry cluster than the approximately 700-donor mean.

Donors showed nominal health when sampled, although they likely had unrecorded immune exposures. Germline V gene lookup returns CDR1 MNHNS and CDR2 SASEGT. V shed 0 bases, J shed 3 bases, and the junction held 3 bases outside the gene matches. The CDR3 extends over 15 amino acids. Remarks on this clone: Its antigen is undetermined.

The PCR ran on 60 Vbeta and 13 Jbeta primers. Here immunoSEQ multiplex PCR was the method, and the copy in TCRdb shows in-frame clones only, minus some. The repertoire consists of around 170,000 clones, with over 65% occurring once and the leading ten covering about 2.6%. This TCR was recovered from a woman in her fifties or sixties in good health and CMV-seropositive. Sequenced material: PBMCs. The chain uses TRBV6-1 and TRBJ2-3, with 7 bases lining up with TRBD2. CDR3 loop: CASSEAGGRTDTQYF. CDR3 nucleotides: TGTGCCAGCAGTGAAGCGGGGGGGAGGACAGATACGCAGTATTTT.